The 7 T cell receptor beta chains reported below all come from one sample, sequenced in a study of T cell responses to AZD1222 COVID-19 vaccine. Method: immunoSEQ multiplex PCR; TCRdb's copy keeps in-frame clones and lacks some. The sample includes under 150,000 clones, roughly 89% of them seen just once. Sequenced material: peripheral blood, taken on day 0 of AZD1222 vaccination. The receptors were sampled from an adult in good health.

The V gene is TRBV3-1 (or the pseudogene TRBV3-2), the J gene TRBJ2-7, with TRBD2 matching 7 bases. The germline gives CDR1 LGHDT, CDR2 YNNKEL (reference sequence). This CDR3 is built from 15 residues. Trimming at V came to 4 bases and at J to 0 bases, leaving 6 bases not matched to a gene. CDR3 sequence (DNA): TGTGCCAGCAGCCCAGGGAGGGAGAGCTCCTACGAGCAGTACTTC. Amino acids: CASSPGRESSYEQYF.

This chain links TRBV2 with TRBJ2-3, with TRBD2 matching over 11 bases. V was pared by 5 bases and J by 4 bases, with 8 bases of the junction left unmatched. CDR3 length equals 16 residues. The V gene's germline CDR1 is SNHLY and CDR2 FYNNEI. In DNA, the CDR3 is TGTGCCAGCAGTCCATTAGCGGGAGGGAAAGCAGATACGCAGTATTTT. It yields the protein CASSPLAGGKADTQYF.

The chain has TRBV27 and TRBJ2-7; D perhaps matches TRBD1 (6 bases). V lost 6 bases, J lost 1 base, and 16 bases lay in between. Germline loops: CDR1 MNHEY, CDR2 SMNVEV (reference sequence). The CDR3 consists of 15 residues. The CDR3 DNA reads TGTGCCAGCAGCAGGGGCGTTTACCTTTCCTACGAGCAGTACTTC. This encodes CASSRGVYLSYEQYF.

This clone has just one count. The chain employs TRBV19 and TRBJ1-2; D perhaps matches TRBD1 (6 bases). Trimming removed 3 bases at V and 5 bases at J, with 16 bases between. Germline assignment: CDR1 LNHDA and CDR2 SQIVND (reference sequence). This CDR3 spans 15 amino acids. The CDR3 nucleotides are TGTGCCAGTAGTATCCCGGCAGGGACACATTATGGCTACACCTTC. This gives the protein CASSIPAGTHYGYTF.

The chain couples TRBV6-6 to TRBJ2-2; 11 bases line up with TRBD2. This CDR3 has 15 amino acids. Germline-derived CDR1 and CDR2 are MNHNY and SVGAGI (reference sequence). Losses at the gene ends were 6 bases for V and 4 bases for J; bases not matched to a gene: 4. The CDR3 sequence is CASRPTSGGTGELFF. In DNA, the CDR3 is TGTGCCAGCAGACCTACTAGCGGGGGCACCGGGGAGCTGTTTTTT.

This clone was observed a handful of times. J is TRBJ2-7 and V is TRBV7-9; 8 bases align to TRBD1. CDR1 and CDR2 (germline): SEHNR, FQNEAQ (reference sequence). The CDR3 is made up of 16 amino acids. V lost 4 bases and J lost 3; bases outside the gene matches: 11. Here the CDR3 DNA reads TGTGCCAGCAGCTCGGCCGACAGGGGTGGTAACTACGAGCAGTACTTC. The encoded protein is CASSSADRGGNYEQYF.

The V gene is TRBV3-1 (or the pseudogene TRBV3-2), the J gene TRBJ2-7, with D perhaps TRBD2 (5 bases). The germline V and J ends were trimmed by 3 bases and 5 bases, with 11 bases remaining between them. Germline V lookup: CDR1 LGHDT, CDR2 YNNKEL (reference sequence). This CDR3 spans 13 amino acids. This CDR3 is CASSQGLEDEQYF. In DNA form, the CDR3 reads TGTGCCAGCAGCCAGGGATTGGAGGACGAGCAGTACTTC.